These T cell receptor beta chains were read from a single sample in a study of cytomegalovirus exposure and HLA in healthy donors. Libraries were prepared by immunoSEQ multiplex PCR; TCRdb keeps only in-frame clonotypes and omits some of them. Of approximately 240,000 clones detected, 82% appear once; the ten largest clones hold around 0.57%. Source material: PBMCs. The receptors here all came from a woman between 40 and 50 years old in good health and CMV-seronegative. CDR3s include the opening cysteine and the closing phenylalanine or tryptophan. The D gene is left open where the match is weak. Clone size appears in some rows only: once, few, many, or a class for an expanded clone.

D: NA; J: TRBJ1-1; size: few; V: TRBV10-1; CDR3: CASSGWDTEAFF; DNA: TGCGCCAGTAGCGGGTGGGACACTGAAGCTTTCTTT
D: NA; J: TRBJ1-2; size: NA; V: TRBV2; CDR3: CAAQGSYGYTF; DNA: TGTGCCGCCCAGGGCAGCTATGGCTACACCTTC
D: NA; J: TRBJ2-3; size: NA; V: TRBV5-6; CDR3: CASRWGVSTDTQYF; DNA: TGTGCCAGCAGATGGGGGGTTAGCACAGATACGCAGTATTTT
D: TRBD2; J: TRBJ2-2; size: NA; V: TRBV6-5; CDR3: CASSSSGGATGELFF; DNA: TGTGCCAGCAGTTCTAGCGGGGGGGCAACCGGGGAGCTGTTTTTT
D: NA; J: TRBJ1-5; size: NA; V: TRBV10-3; CDR3: CAIYYRDRGNQPQHF; DNA: TGTGCCATCTACTACAGGGATAGGGGCAATCAGCCCCAGCATTTT
D: TRBD1; J: TRBJ2-7; size: NA; V: TRBV28; CDR3: CASSSDRGSYEQYF; DNA: TGTGCCAGCAGTTCGGACAGGGGGAGTTACGAGCAGTACTTC
D: NA; J: TRBJ1-1; size: NA; V: TRBV11-3; CDR3: CASSLDFRQGRNTEAFF; DNA: TGTGCCAGCAGCTTAGATTTTCGACAAGGGAGGAACACTGAAGCTTTCTTT
D: NA; J: TRBJ2-6; size: NA; V: TRBV10-3; CDR3: CAISGSEAGANVLTF; DNA: TGTGCCATCAGTGGTTCAGAGGCTGGGGCCAACGTCCTGACTTTC
D: NA; J: TRBJ2-7; size: once; V: TRBV9; CDR3: CASSVDPGSHEQYF; DNA: TGTGCCAGCAGCGTTGACCCGGGGAGCCACGAGCAGTACTTC
D: TRBD2; J: TRBJ2-3; size: NA; V: TRBV5-1; CDR3: CASSWTSGGLSTDTQYF; DNA: TGCGCCAGCAGCTGGACTAGCGGGGGCCTTAGCACAGATACGCAGTATTTT
D: NA; J: TRBJ2-7; size: NA; V: TRBV6-5; CDR3: CASSPGTLYEQYF; DNA: TGTGCCAGCAGTCCCGGGACTCTCTACGAGCAGTACTTC
D: NA; J: TRBJ2-7; size: NA; V: TRBV5-1; CDR3: CASSPGAGSYEQYF; DNA: TGCGCCAGCAGCCCGGGCGCAGGGTCCTACGAGCAGTACTTC
D: NA; J: TRBJ1-2; size: NA; V: TRBV6-1; CDR3: CASSEGVGDGYTF; DNA: TGTGCCAGCAGTGAAGGGGTGGGAGATGGCTACACCTTC
D: NA; J: TRBJ1-1; size: NA; V: TRBV10-3; CDR3: CAISESTLSDTEAFF; DNA: TGTGCCATCAGTGAGTCGACTCTAAGTGACACTGAAGCTTTCTTT
D: NA; J: TRBJ2-5; size: NA; V: TRBV5-6; CDR3: CASSFRVETQYF; DNA: TGTGCCAGCAGCTTTAGAGTGGAGACCCAGTACTTC
D: NA; J: TRBJ1-4; size: NA; V: TRBV2; CDR3: CASSASSGSLPGKLFF; DNA: TGTGCCAGCAGTGCATCCTCCGGGTCATTACCGGGAAAACTGTTTTTT
D: NA; J: TRBJ1-5; size: NA; V: TRBV19; CDR3: CASSILEYSNQPQHF; DNA: TGTGCCAGTAGTATACTAGAATATAGCAATCAGCCCCAGCATTTT
D: TRBD2; J: TRBJ2-2; size: once; V: TRBV2; CDR3: CASSLAGGVTGELFF; DNA: TGTGCCAGCAGCCTAGCGGGGGGGGTCACCGGGGAGCTGTTTTTT
D: TRBD1; J: TRBJ2-5; size: NA; V: TRBV25-1; CDR3: CASSELGGKGTQYF; DNA: TGTGCCAGCAGTGAATTAGGGGGCAAAGGGACCCAGTACTTC
D: NA; J: TRBJ1-6; size: NA; V: TRBV11-2; CDR3: CASSLEGAFSSPLHF; DNA: TGTGCCAGCAGCTTAGAGGGCGCGTTCAGTTCACCCCTCCACTTT
D: TRBD1; J: TRBJ1-5; size: NA; V: TRBV5-1; CDR3: CASSLGQLPPQHF; DNA: TGTGCCAGCAGCTTGGGACAGTTACCGCCCCAGCATTTT
D: NA; J: TRBJ1-4; size: NA; V: TRBV7-9; CDR3: CASSPSISGNEKLFF; DNA: TGTGCCAGCAGCCCTTCGATATCAGGGAATGAAAAACTGTTTTTT
D: NA; J: TRBJ2-3; size: NA; V: TRBV10-3; CDR3: CAITTSRDTDTQYF; DNA: TGTGCCATCACCACGAGCAGGGACACAGATACGCAGTATTTT
D: NA; J: TRBJ2-7; size: NA; V: TRBV29-1; CDR3: CSVGTVYEQYF; DNA: TGCAGCGTTGGGACAGTCTACGAGCAGTACTTC
D: TRBD2; J: TRBJ2-3; size: NA; V: TRBV9; CDR3: CASSTSSGTTDTQYF; DNA: TGTGCCAGCAGCACCTCTAGCGGGACCACAGATACGCAGTATTTT
D: NA; J: TRBJ2-7; size: NA; V: TRBV28; CDR3: CASTGQYSYEQYF; DNA: TGTGCCAGCACAGGACAGTACTCCTACGAGCAGTACTTC
D: TRBD1; J: TRBJ1-2; size: NA; V: TRBV2; CDR3: CASSPTDRVTAGYTF; DNA: TGTGCCAGCAGTCCCACCGACAGGGTGACAGCCGGCTACACCTTC
D: NA; J: TRBJ1-6; size: NA; V: TRBV28; CDR3: CASSSPQTGNSPLHF; DNA: TGTGCCAGCAGTTCCCCCCAGACGGGAAATTCACCCCTCCACTTT
D: NA; J: TRBJ1-5; size: NA; V: TRBV7-2; CDR3: CASSPQGHTNQPQHF; DNA: TGTGCCAGCAGCCCGCAGGGACATACCAATCAGCCCCAGCATTTT